This is a list of T cell receptor beta chains from one sample in a study of cytomegalovirus exposure and HLA in healthy donors. Method: immunoSEQ multiplex PCR; TCRdb's copy keeps in-frame clones and lacks some. The sample has 65,000 to 85,000 clones, roughly two thirds seen once. Sequences were obtained from PBMCs. All receptors come from a male donor in good health and CMV-seropositive. CDR3s include the opening cysteine and the closing phenylalanine or tryptophan. The D gene is left open where the match is weak. Where a row states a size, it is once, few, many or the class of an expanded clone; other rows omit it.

DNA,CDR3,V,D,J,size
TGTGCCAGCAGTTTATACGGGGGAAGCACAGATACGCAGTATTTT,CASSLYGGSTDTQYF,TRBV28,NA,TRBJ2-3,NA
TGTGCCTGGAGTAACGGGGGTTTGGATTCACCCCTCCACTTT,CAWSNGGLDSPLHF,TRBV30,NA,TRBJ1-6,NA
TGTGCCAGCAGCTTAGGAGTAGCAGGGGTTGAAAAACTGTTTTTT,CASSLGVAGVEKLFF,TRBV7-9,NA,TRBJ1-4,once
TGTGCCATCAGTGAAACAGGGGAGGACACTGAAGCTTTCTTT,CAISETGEDTEAFF,TRBV10-3,TRBD1,TRBJ1-1,NA
TGTGCCAGCAGTTACGAGGGGGCCGGGTATGGCTACACCTTC,CASSYEGAGYGYTF,TRBV6-5,TRBD1,TRBJ1-2,few
TGTGCCAGCAGTCAACGACGGACAGGGGCGAACACTGAAGCTTTCTTT,CASSQRRTGANTEAFF,TRBV27,TRBD1,TRBJ1-1,few
TGTGCCAGCAGCAAAGAACAGGGCAGCTTCTATAGCAATCAGCCCCAGCATTTT,CASSKEQGSFYSNQPQHF,TRBV21-1,NA,TRBJ1-5,NA
TGCGCCAGCAGCCAGGGCCTAGCGGGAGGGGGGGCGCAGTATTTT,CASSQGLAGGGAQYF,TRBV4-1,TRBD2,TRBJ2-3,NA
TGTGCCAGCAGCTTGACAACAGGTACGCAGTATTTT,CASSLTTGTQYF,TRBV5-6,NA,TRBJ2-3,once
TGTGCCATCAGTGGGGGGGGGCGCACAGATACGCAGTATTTT,CAISGGGRTDTQYF,TRBV10-3,NA,TRBJ2-3,NA
TGTGCCAGCAGCTTAGTAGTTCAAGAGACCCAGTACTTC,CASSLVVQETQYF,TRBV7-2,NA,TRBJ2-5,NA
TGCGCCAGCAGTGAGAGGGGACAGGGGGTAAGGAATGAGCAGTTCTTC,CASSERGQGVRNEQFF,TRBV10-1,TRBD1,TRBJ2-1,NA
TGTGCCAGCAGCCGGGACAGACAAGAGACCCAGTACTTC,CASSRDRQETQYF,TRBV7-2,TRBD1,TRBJ2-5,NA
TGTGCCAGCAGCGATCACAGGGGCTTGACTGAAGCTTTCTTT,CASSDHRGLTEAFF,TRBV5-4,TRBD1,TRBJ1-1,NA
TGTGCCATCAGTACACCTTGGGGGGGAAGGGTGCAGTTCTTC,CAISTPWGGRVQFF,TRBV10-3,TRBD2,TRBJ2-1,few
TGTGCCAGCAGTGGCGGGACAGTAGGTAATCAGCCCCAGCATTTT,CASSGGTVGNQPQHF,TRBV6-1,TRBD1,TRBJ1-5,NA
TGTGCCATCCGGGACATCGAGAACTATGGCTACACCTTC,CAIRDIENYGYTF,TRBV10-3,NA,TRBJ1-2,NA
TGCAGCGTTGCCGGAATCGGGCGGGTAACCGAGCAGTACTTC,CSVAGIGRVTEQYF,TRBV29-1,NA,TRBJ2-7,NA
TGTGCCAGCAGCTTTATAGGGACTATCCTCTACGAGCAGTACTTC,CASSFIGTILYEQYF,TRBV5-5,TRBD2,TRBJ2-7,few
TGTGCCAGCAGCGCCGGACTAGCGGTATACAATGAGCAGTTCTTC,CASSAGLAVYNEQFF,TRBV9,TRBD2,TRBJ2-1,NA
TGTGCCAGCAGCCCTCGAGGGGGTAGTGAAAAACTGTTTTTT,CASSPRGGSEKLFF,TRBV9,NA,TRBJ1-4,few
TGTGCCAGTAGTTTCGGACTGAACTCCTACGAGCAGTACTTC,CASSFGLNSYEQYF,TRBV19,NA,TRBJ2-7,NA
TGCGCCAGCAGACCTCGGACAGGGGCAGACTACGAGCAGTACTTC,CASRPRTGADYEQYF,TRBV5-1,TRBD1,TRBJ2-7,NA
TGTGCCAGTAGTAGGACAGGGGGCAGCAATCAGCCCCAGCATTTT,CASSRTGGSNQPQHF,TRBV19,TRBD1,TRBJ1-5,NA
TGTGCCAGCAGCTTCAGGGACAGCACTGAAGCTTTCTTT,CASSFRDSTEAFF,TRBV11-3,TRBD1,TRBJ1-1,NA
TGTGCCAGCAGCTTAGGCGGGGGAACTAATGAAAAACTGTTTTTT,CASSLGGGTNEKLFF,TRBV7-9,NA,TRBJ1-4,NA
TGTGCCAGCAGCTTCAGAACCCTAGCGGGTACCTACGAGCAGTACTTC,CASSFRTLAGTYEQYF,TRBV5-4,TRBD2,TRBJ2-7,NA
TGCAGCGGGGGAGGAGCAGGTCTCGACAAGGACTACAATGAGCAGTTCTTC,CSGGGAGLDKDYNEQFF,TRBV29-1,NA,TRBJ2-1,NA
TGTGCCAGCAGTTACTCGGGACAGGGCAGCAATCAGCCCCAGCATTTT,CASSYSGQGSNQPQHF,TRBV6-5,TRBD1,TRBJ1-5,NA
TGTGCCAGCAGAACCCCCGGACAGGGGCTAGCGGGAGAGGTATACAATGAGCAGTTCTTC,CASRTPGQGLAGEVYNEQFF,TRBV2,NA,TRBJ2-1,NA
TGCGCCAGCAGCTTGAGCGGCAATAACCTTTTCCGATCTAATGAAAAACTGTTTTTT,CASSLSGNNLFRSNEKLFF,TRBV5-1,NA,TRBJ1-4,NA
TGCGCCAGCAGCTCCCTCCGCGGGAACACTGAAGCTTTCTTT,CASSSLRGNTEAFF,TRBV5-1,NA,TRBJ1-1,NA
TGTGCCAGCAGCCATTTCAACAATGAGCAGTTCTTC,CASSHFNNEQFF,TRBV5-6,NA,TRBJ2-1,NA
TGTGCCAGCAGTGAGGGAGGTGGAACCAACGTCCTGACTTTC,CASSEGGGTNVLTF,TRBV2,NA,TRBJ2-6,NA
TGCGCCAGCAGCCAAGACCGGACAGGGGCCTGGCCCCAGCATTTT,CASSQDRTGAWPQHF,TRBV4-3,TRBD1,TRBJ1-5,NA
TGTGCCAGCTCACCGAGACAGCCCAATGAGCAGTTCTTC,CASSPRQPNEQFF,TRBV18,NA,TRBJ2-1,NA
TGCGCCAGCAGCCAAAGTCCGGGGACTCCCCGTCTTAACACTGAAGCTTTCTTT,CASSQSPGTPRLNTEAFF,TRBV4-1,NA,TRBJ1-1,NA
TGTGCCAGCAGCTCGAGACAGGGGATTGTTGAAAAACTGTTTTTT,CASSSRQGIVEKLFF,TRBV7-2,TRBD1,TRBJ1-4,NA
TGTGCCAGCAGCTCCCGGGACAGGGGCGTCAATCAGCCCCAGCATTTT,CASSSRDRGVNQPQHF,TRBV5-8,TRBD1,TRBJ1-5,NA
TGTGCCAGCAGCTTAGTGCGGGGGGGAAGCACAGATACGCAGTATTTT,CASSLVRGGSTDTQYF,TRBV7-6,TRBD2,TRBJ2-3,NA
TGTGCTAGCAGTGACTCGGGGAACTCTGGGGCCAACGTCCTGACTTTC,CASSDSGNSGANVLTF,TRBV2,NA,TRBJ2-6,NA
TGTGCCAGCAGCTTACTCCTAGCGGTATCCTCCTACGAGCAGTACTTC,CASSLLLAVSSYEQYF,TRBV7-8,TRBD2,TRBJ2-7,NA
TGTGCCAGCAGTTACTTGCGGGACTACTCCTACGAGCAGTACTTC,CASSYLRDYSYEQYF,TRBV6-5,TRBD2,TRBJ2-7,NA
TGTGCCAGCAGCTTATGGCTCGATTCTGGAAACACCATATATTTT,CASSLWLDSGNTIYF,TRBV7-2,NA,TRBJ1-3,NA
TGTGCCAGCAGTATCAACCGGGACTACTATGAGCAGTTCTTC,CASSINRDYYEQFF,TRBV27,TRBD2,TRBJ2-1,NA
TGTGCCAGTAGTATTGCGGGGGGAGGTGAAAAACTGTTTTTT,CASSIAGGGEKLFF,TRBV19,NA,TRBJ1-4,NA
TGTGCCAGCAGTCCCCGCGGGGGCTTTGAGCAGTACTTC,CASSPRGGFEQYF,TRBV6-5,NA,TRBJ2-7,few
TGTGCCAGCCGGGACAGGGTGGGAACTGAAGCTTTCTTT,CASRDRVGTEAFF,TRBV5-6,TRBD1,TRBJ1-1,NA
TGTGCCAGCAGCTTTACTAGCGGGAACACAGATACGCAGTATTTT,CASSFTSGNTDTQYF,TRBV11-2,TRBD2,TRBJ2-3,NA
TGTGCCAGCAGCTTCCCGGACAGCTACGAGCAGTACTTC,CASSFPDSYEQYF,TRBV5-4,NA,TRBJ2-7,NA
TGCGCCAGCAGCTCCCAGGGCCCGCCGGGCGAGCAGTACTTC,CASSSQGPPGEQYF,TRBV5-1,NA,TRBJ2-7,NA
TGTGCCTGGAGTCTGGGACAGGGTAGATACGAGCAGTACTTC,CAWSLGQGRYEQYF,TRBV30,TRBD1,TRBJ2-7,NA
TGTGCCAGCAGTGAAGAGGGTGGTAGCGGGTACAAAGATACGCAGTATTTT,CASSEEGGSGYKDTQYF,TRBV6-1,TRBD2,TRBJ2-3,NA
TGCGCCAGCAGTCCCCTGGGGACTAGCGTGGACGAGCAGTACTTC,CASSPLGTSVDEQYF,TRBV10-2,TRBD2,TRBJ2-7,NA